This T cell receptor (beta chain) was identified in a study of shared clonotypes between healthy human individuals. The naive CD8 population came from CD45RO-negative cells selected for CCR7, without terminally differentiated effector memory CD45RA+ cells. Study conclusions and caveats: Having only a few donors restricted how much genetic and exposure-history diversity was captured.

As processed by the authors: Quality scores were absent from the junction-only immunoSEQ sequences, so filtering differed. Clones were read by immunoSEQ multiplex PCR, and TCRdb kept only the in-frame ones, dropping some. That table gives V, J and clone size, and the DNA gave D and trimming. This sample has nearly 2 million clones, with over 85% found just once. Concerning this clone: No antigen is known for it.

The germline gives CDR1 MNHNY, CDR2 SVGAGI (reference sequence). This CDR3 has 13 residues. With 4 bases removed from V and 0 bases from J, the gap between germline ends came to 6 bases. The chain employs TRBV6-6 and TRBJ2-5, with D unresolved. The origin of this receptor is a man in his late teens or twenties in good health. Material: naive CD8+ T cells sorted from blood. This CDR3 reads CASSSAYQETQYF. In DNA form, the CDR3 reads TGTGCCAGCAGTTCTGCGTACCAAGAGACCCAGTACTTC.